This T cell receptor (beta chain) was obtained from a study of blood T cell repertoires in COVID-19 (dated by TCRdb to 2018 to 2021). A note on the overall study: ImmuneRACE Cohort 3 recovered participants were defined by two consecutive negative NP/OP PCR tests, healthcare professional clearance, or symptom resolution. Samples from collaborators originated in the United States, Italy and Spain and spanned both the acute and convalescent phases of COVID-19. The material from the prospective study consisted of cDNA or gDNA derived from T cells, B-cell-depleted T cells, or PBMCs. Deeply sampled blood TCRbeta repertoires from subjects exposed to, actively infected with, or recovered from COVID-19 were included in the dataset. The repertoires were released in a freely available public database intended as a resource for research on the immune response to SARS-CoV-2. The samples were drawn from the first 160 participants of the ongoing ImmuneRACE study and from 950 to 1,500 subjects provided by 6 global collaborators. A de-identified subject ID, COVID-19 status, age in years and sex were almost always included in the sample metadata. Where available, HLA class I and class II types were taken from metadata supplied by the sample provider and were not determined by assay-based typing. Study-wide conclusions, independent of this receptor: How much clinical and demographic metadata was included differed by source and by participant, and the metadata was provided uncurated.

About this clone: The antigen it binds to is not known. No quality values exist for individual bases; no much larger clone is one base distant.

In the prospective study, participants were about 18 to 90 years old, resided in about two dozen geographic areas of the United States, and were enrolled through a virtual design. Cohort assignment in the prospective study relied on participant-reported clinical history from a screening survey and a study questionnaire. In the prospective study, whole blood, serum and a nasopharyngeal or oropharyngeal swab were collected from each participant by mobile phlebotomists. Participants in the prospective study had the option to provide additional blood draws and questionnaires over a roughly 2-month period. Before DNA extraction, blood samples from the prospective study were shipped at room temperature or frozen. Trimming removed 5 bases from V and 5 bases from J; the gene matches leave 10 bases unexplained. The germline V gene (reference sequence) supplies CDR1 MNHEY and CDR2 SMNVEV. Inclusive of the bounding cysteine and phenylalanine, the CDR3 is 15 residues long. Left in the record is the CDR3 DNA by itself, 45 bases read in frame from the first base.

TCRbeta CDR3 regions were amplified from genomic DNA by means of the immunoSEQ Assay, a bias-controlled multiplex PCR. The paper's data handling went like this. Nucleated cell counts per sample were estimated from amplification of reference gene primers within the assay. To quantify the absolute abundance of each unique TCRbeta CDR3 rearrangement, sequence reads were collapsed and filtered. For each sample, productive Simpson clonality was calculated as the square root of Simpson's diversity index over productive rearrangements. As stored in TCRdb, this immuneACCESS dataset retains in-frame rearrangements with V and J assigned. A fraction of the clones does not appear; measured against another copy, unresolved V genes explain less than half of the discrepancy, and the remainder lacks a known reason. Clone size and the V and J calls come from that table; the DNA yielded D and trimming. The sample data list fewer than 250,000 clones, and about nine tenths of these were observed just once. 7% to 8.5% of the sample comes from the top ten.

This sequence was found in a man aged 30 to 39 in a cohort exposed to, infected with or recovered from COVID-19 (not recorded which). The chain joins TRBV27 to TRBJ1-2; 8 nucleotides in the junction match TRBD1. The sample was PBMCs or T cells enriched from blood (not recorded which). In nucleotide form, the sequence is TGTGCCAGCAGTGGTACCGGGACAGGAGAATATGGCTACACCTTC. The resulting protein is CASSGTGTGEYGYTF.